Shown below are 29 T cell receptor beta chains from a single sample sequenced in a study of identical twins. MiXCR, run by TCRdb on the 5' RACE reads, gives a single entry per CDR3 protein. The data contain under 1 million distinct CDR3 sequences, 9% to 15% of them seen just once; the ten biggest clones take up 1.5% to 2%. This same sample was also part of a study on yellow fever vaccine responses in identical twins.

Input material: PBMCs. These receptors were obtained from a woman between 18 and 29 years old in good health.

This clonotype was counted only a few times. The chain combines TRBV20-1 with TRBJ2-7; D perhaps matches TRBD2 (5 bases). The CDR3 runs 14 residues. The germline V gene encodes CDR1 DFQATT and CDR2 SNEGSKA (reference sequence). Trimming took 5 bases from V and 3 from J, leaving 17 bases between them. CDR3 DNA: TGCAGTGCTCAAAGCGGAGTCATATACTACGAGCAGTACTTC. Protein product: CSAQSGVIYYEQYF.

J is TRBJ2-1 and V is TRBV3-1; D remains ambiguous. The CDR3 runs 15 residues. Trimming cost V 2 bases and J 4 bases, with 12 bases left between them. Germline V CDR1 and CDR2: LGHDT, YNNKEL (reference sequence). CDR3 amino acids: CASSQTGVIYNEQFF. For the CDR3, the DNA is TGTGCCAGCAGCCAAACGGGTGTCATATACAATGAGCAGTTCTTC.

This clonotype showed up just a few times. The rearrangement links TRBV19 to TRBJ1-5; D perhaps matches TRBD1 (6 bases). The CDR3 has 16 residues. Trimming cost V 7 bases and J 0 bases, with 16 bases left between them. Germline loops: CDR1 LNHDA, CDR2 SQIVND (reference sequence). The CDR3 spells CASKSGTPYSNQPQHF. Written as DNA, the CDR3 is TGTGCCAGTAAATCCGGGACACCTTATAGCAATCAGCCCCAGCATTTT.

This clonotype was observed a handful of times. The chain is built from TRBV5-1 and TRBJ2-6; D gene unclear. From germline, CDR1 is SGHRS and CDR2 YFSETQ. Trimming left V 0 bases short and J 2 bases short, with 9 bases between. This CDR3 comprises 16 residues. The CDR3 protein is CASSLALGTGANVLTF. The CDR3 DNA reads TGCGCCAGCAGCTTGGCCTTAGGGACTGGGGCCAACGTCCTGACTTTC.

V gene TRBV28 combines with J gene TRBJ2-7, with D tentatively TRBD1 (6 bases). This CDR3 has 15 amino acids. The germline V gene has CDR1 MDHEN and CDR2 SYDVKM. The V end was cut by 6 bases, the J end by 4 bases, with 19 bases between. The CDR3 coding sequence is TGTGCCAGCAGCCTCGCCCGACAGGTATCTTACGAGCAGTACTTC. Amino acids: CASSLARQVSYEQYF.

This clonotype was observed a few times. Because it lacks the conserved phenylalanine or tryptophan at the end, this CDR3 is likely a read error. The CDR3 loop reads CASTTGDRSSYGYTY. The DNA of the CDR3 is TGTGCCAGCACCACCGGGGACAGGTCTAGCTATGGCTACACCTAC. The rearrangement uses TRBV6-1 and TRBJ1-2; TRBD1 matches at 8 bases. V lost 7 bases, J lost 4 bases, and 11 bases stayed unmatched. Germline V CDR1 and CDR2: MNHNS, SASEGT. The CDR3 loop spans 15 amino acids.

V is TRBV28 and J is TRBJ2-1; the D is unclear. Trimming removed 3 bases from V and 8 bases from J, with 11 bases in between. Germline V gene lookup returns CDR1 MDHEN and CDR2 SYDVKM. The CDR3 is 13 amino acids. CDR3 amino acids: CASSFRASDEQFF. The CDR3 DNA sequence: TGTGCCAGCAGTTTTAGGGCATCTGATGAGCAGTTCTTC.

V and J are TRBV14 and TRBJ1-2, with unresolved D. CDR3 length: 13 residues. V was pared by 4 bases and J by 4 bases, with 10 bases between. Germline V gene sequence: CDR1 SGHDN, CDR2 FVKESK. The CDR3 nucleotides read TGTGCCAGCAGCCTCCCTCCGGCCTATGGCTACACCTTC. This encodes CASSLPPAYGYTF.

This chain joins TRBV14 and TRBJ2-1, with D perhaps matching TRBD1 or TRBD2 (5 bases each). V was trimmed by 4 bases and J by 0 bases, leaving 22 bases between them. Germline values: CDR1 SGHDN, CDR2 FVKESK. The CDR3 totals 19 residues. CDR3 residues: CASSRLPGRRGDSYNEQFF. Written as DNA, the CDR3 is TGTGCCAGCAGCCGCCTGCCGGGACGAAGAGGCGACTCCTACAATGAGCAGTTCTTC.

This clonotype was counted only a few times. The CDR3 spells CASSPTSDYEQYF. The CDR3 nucleotides are TGTGCCAGCAGCCCGACTAGCGATTACGAGCAGTACTTC. The V gene is TRBV6-6, the J gene TRBJ2-7; 8 nucleotides line up with TRBD2. In germline, CDR1 is MNHNY, CDR2 SVGAGI (reference sequence). CDR3 size: 13 residues. V shed 6 bases, J shed 4 bases, and the junction held 5 bases outside the gene matches.

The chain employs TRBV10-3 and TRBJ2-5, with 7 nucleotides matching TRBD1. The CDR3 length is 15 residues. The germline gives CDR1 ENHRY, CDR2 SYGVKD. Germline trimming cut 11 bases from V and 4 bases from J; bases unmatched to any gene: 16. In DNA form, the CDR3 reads TGTGCCGCAACAGGAGAGAGGGGGCATAGAGAGACCCAGTACTTC. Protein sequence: CAATGERGHRETQYF.

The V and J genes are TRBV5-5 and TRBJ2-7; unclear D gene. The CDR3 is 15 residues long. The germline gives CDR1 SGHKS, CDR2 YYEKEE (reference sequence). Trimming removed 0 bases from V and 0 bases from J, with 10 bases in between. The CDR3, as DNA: TGTGCCAGCAGCTTGGGGTTCCTCAGCTCCTACGAGCAGTACTTC. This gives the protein CASSLGFLSSYEQYF.

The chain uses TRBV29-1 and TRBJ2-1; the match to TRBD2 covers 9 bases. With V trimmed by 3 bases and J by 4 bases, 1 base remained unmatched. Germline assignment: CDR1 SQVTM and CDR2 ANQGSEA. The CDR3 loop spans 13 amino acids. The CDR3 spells CSVEGLAYNEQFF. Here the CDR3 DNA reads TGCAGCGTTGAGGGACTAGCATACAATGAGCAGTTCTTC.

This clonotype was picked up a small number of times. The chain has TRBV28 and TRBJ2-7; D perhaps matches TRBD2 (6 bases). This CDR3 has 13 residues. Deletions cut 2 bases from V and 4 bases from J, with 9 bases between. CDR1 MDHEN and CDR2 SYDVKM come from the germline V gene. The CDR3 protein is CASSLQEGYEQYF. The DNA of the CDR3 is TGTGCCAGCAGTTTACAGGAGGGGTACGAGCAGTACTTC.

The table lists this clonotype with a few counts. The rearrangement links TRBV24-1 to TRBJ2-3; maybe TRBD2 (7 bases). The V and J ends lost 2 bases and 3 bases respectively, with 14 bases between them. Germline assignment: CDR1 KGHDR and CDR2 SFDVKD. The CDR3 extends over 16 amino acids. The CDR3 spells CATSDWGGGATDTQYF. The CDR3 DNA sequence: TGTGCCACCAGTGATTGGGGGGGCGGAGCGACAGATACGCAGTATTTT.

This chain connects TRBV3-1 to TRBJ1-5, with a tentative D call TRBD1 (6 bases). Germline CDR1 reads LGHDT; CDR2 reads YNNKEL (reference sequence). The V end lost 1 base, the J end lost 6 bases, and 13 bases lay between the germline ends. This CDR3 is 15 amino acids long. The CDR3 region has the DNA TGTGCCAGCAGCCAAGGTATAGGGGGTGGTCAGCCCCAGCATTTT. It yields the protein CASSQGIGGGQPQHF.

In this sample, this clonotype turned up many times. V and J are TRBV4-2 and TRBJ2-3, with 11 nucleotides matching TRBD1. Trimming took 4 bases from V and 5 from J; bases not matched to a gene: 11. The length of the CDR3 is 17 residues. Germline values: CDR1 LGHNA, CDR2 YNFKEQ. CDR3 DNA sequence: TGTGCCAGCAGCCGGAAGGGACAGGGGGAGAGAGAAGATACGCAGTATTTT. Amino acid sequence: CASSRKGQGEREDTQYF.

The CDR3 coding sequence is TGTGCCAGCAGATCTTTGCGGGGCGCATTATTGCAGTATTTT. This sequence encodes CASRSLRGALLQYF. V is TRBV11-2 and J is TRBJ2-3; weak D call: TRBD2 (6 bases). Trimming stripped 6 bases from V and 11 bases from J, with 21 bases between. Germline V gives CDR1 SGHAT, CDR2 FQNNGV. The CDR3 loop spans 14 amino acids.

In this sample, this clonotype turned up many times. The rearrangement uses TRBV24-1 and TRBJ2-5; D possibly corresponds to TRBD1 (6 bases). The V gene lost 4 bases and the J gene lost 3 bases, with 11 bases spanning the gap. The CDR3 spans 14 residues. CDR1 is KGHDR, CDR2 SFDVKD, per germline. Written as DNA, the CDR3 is TGTGCCACCAGTGAGGGGACATTAAAAGAGACCCAGTACTTC. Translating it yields CATSEGTLKETQYF.

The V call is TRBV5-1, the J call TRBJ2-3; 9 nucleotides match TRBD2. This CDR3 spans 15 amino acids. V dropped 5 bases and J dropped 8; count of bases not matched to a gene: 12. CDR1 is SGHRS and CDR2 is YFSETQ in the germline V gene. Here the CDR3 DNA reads TGCGCCAGCAGTGCGAGCGGGGGGACAAGGGTTACGCAGTATTTT. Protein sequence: CASSASGGTRVTQYF. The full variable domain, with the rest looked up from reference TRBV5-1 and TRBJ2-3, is KAGVTQTPRYLIKTRGQQVTLSCSPISGHRSVSWYQQTPGQGLQFLFEYFSETQRNKGNFPGRFSGRQFSNSRSEMNVSTLELGDSALYLCASSASGGTRVTQYFGPGTRLTVL.

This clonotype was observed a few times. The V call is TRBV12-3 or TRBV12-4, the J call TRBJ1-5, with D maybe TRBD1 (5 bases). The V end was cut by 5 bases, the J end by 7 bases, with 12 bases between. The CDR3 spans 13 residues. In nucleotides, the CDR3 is TGTGCCAGCAGTCAGGGCCTCGTGCAGCCCCAGCATTTT. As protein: CASSQGLVQPQHF.

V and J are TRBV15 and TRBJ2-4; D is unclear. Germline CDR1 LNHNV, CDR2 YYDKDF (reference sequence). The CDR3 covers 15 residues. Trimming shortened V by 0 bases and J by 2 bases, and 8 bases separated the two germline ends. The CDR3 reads CATSRDPHTKNIQYF. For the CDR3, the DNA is TGTGCCACCAGCAGAGATCCCCACACCAAAAACATTCAGTACTTC.

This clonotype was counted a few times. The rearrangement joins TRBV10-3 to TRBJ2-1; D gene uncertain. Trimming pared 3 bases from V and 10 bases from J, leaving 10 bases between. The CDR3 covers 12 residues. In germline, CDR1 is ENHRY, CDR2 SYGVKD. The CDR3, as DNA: TGTGCCATCAGTGACGTCGTACGGGAGCAGTTCTTC. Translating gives CAISDVVREQFF.

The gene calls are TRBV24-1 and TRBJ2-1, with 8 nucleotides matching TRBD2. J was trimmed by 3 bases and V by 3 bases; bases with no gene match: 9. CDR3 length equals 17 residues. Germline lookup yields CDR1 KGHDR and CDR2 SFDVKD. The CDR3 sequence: CATSDPGRGGFYNEQFF. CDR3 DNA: TGTGCCACCAGTGATCCCGGCCGCGGGGGGTTCTACAATGAGCAGTTCTTC.

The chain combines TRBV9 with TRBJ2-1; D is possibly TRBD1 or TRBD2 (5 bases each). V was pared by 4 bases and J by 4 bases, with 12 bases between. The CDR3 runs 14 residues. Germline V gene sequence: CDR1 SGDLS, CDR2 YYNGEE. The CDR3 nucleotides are TGTGCCAGCAGCCCCCGGGGCGATTACAATGAGCAGTTCTTC. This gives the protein CASSPRGDYNEQFF.

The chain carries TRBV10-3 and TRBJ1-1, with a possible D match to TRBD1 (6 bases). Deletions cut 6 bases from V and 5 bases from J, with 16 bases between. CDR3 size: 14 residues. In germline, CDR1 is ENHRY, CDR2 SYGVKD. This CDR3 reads CAISLDSGRTEAFF. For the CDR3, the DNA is TGTGCCATCAGCCTGGACAGTGGACGGACTGAAGCTTTCTTT.

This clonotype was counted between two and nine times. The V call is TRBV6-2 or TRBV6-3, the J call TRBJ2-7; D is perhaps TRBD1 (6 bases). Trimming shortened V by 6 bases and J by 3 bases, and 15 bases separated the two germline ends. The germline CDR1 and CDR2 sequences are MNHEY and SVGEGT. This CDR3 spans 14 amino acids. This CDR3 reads CASSRDTDDYEQYV. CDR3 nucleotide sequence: TGTGCCAGCAGCCGGGACACGGATGACTACGAGCAGTACGTC.

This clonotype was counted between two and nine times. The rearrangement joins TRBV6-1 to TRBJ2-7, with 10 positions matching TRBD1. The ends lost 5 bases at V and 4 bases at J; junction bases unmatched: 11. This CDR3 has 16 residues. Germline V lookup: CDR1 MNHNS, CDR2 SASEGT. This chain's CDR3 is CASSPELDRGFYEQYF. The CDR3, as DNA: TGTGCCAGCAGTCCCGAGTTGGACAGGGGGTTTTACGAGCAGTACTTC.

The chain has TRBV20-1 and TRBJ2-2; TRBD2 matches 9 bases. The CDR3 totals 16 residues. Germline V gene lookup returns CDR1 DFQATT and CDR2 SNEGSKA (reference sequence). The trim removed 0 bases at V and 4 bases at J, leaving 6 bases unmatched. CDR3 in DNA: TGCAGTGCTAGAGATTTGGGGCGGGAGGGCACCGGGGAGCTGTTTTTT. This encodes CSARDLGREGTGELFF.